Following are 21 T cell receptor beta chains from one sample sequenced in a study of blood T cell repertoires in COVID-19. Here immunoSEQ multiplex PCR was the method, and the copy in TCRdb shows in-frame clones only, minus some. In the table there are about 42,000 clones, more than 60% of which are singletons. The specimen was peripheral blood. The receptors were gathered from a woman in her 70s with acute or convalescent COVID-19.

The chain carries TRBV18 and TRBJ1-5, with 7 nucleotides matching TRBD1. The CDR3 totals 16 residues. The germline V gene has CDR1 KGHSH and CDR2 LQKENI. With 0 bases clipped from V and 7 bases from J, the junction kept 9 bases outside the gene matches. CDR3 in DNA: TGTGCCAGCTCACCACCGGGGAACAGGGGTGACCAGCCCCAGCATTTT. Translated: CASSPPGNRGDQPQHF.

The chain combines TRBV7-8 with TRBJ2-2; 12 positions agree with TRBD2. The CDR3 is 19 amino acids. CDR1 is SGHVS, CDR2 FQNEAQ, per germline. The V and J ends lost 5 bases and 6 bases, in that order; junction bases with no gene match: 16. The CDR3 is CASSHRLAGERSKAGELFF. CDR3 nucleotide sequence: TGTGCCAGCAGCCACAGACTAGCGGGAGAGAGGAGTAAGGCCGGGGAGCTGTTTTTT.

This rearrangement joins TRBV2 to TRBJ2-5, with a possible D match to TRBD2 (5 bases). CDR1 is SNHLY, CDR2 FYNNEI, per germline. CDR3 length equals 15 residues. V dropped 6 bases and J dropped 1 base, with 15 bases sitting between them. This chain's CDR3 is CASRATSGFQETQYF. CDR3 sequence (DNA): TGTGCCAGCAGAGCTACCTCGGGGTTCCAAGAGACCCAGTACTTC. Full variable domain (rest looked up from reference TRBV2 and TRBJ2-5): EPEVTQTPSHQVTQMGQEVILRCVPISNHLYFYWYRQILGQKVEFLVSFYNNEISEKSEIFDDQFSVERPDGSNFTLKIRSTKLEDSAMYFCASRATSGFQETQYFGPGTRLLVL.

J is TRBJ1-6 and V is TRBV6-2 or TRBV6-3, with D possibly matching TRBD1 (5 bases). CDR3 length equals 17 residues. Looked up from germline, CDR1 is MNHEY and CDR2 is SVGEGT. The V end lost 6 bases, the J end lost 7 bases, and 22 bases lay between the germline ends. The CDR3 DNA reads TGTGCCAGCAGCCCTACCCTCCTGGGGGGATGGAATTCACCCCTCCACTTT. This codes for CASSPTLLGGWNSPLHF.

This sequence joins TRBV28 and TRBJ2-1; D remains unclear. CDR1 is MDHEN, CDR2 SYDVKM, per germline. V lost 3 bases and J lost 7, with 10 bases in between. The CDR3 length is 13 residues. CDR3 amino acids: CASSLVVPNEQFF. DNA of the CDR3: TGTGCCAGCAGTTTGGTAGTTCCAAATGAGCAGTTCTTC.

The CDR3 coding sequence is TGTGCCAGCAGTGCAGAAAAGATCCGGGGAGCTTTCTTT. Protein: CASSAEKIRGAFF. This sequence joins TRBV2 and TRBJ1-1; D gene uncertain. This CDR3 comprises 13 residues. Germline V lookup: CDR1 SNHLY, CDR2 FYNNEI. V was shortened by 4 bases and J by 10 bases, with 16 bases between the two germline ends.

The chain uses TRBV7-2 and TRBJ2-7; TRBD2 matches 8 bases. The CDR3 runs to 15 residues. The J segment lost 3 bases and the V segment lost 7 bases, leaving 11 bases of the junction unmatched. Germline lookup yields CDR1 SGHTA and CDR2 FQGNSA. The CDR3, as DNA: TGTGCCAGCACCCGGGGGCTAGCGGGTTACTACGAGCAGTACTTC. The encoded protein is CASTRGLAGYYEQYF. The full variable domain, with the rest looked up from reference TRBV7-2 and TRBJ2-7, is GAGVSQSPSNKVTEKGKDVELRCDPISGHTALYWYRQSLGQGLEFLIYFQGNSAPDKSGLPSDRFSAERTGGSVSTLTIQRTQQEDSAVYLCASTRGLAGYYEQYFGPGTRLTVT.

The chain couples TRBV28 to TRBJ1-6, with TRBD1 as a possible D gene (5 bases). The germline gives CDR1 MDHEN, CDR2 SYDVKM. V lost 7 bases to trimming and J lost 9 bases, with 10 bases between them. There are 12 residues in the CDR3. CDR3 protein: CASTPQGSPLHF. The DNA of the CDR3 is TGTGCCAGCACTCCGCAGGGTTCACCCCTCCACTTT.

V is TRBV7-2 and J is TRBJ1-2; 8 positions match TRBD1. J gave up 6 bases and V 3 bases, and 6 bases lay outside the gene matches. Germline V CDR1 and CDR2: SGHTA, FQGNSA. This CDR3 is built from 14 residues. The CDR3: CASSFPGGANGYTF. CDR3 DNA: TGTGCCAGCAGCTTCCCAGGGGGCGCGAATGGCTACACCTTC.

The rearrangement links TRBV5-5 to TRBJ1-6; tentatively, D is TRBD1 (5 bases). Germline-derived CDR1 and CDR2 are SGHKS and YYEKEE (reference sequence). The CDR3 has 15 residues. Trimming removed 1 base from V and 7 bases from J, with 12 bases in between. In DNA, the CDR3 is TGTGCCAGCAGCTTGAGTGGACAAGAGAATTCACCCCTCCACTTT. It is translated as CASSLSGQENSPLHF.

The rearrangement joins TRBV24-1 to TRBJ1-2; a weak D match, TRBD1 (5 bases). The CDR3 is made up of 14 amino acids. Trimming shortened V by 3 bases and J by 2 bases, and 9 bases separated the two germline ends. CDR1 is KGHDR, CDR2 SFDVKD, per germline. This CDR3 reads CATSDGGENYGYTF. Here the CDR3 DNA reads TGTGCCACCAGTGATGGGGGGGAAAACTATGGCTACACCTTC.

A few counts support this clone. The genes are TRBV19 and TRBJ2-7; 7 nucleotides agree with TRBD1. CDR1 and CDR2 (germline): LNHDA, SQIVND (reference sequence). After removal of 7 bases from V and 4 bases from J, the junction contained 13 bases not matched to a gene. The CDR3 covers 15 residues. CDR3 sequence reads: CASTYTAGTVYEQYF. CDR3 in DNA: TGTGCCAGTACTTATACCGCCGGGACAGTTTACGAGCAGTACTTC.

The chain employs TRBV5-1 and TRBJ2-1; 15 bases are shared with TRBD2. The junction had 3 bases not matched to a gene; V was cut back by 1 base and J by 10 bases. Germline V CDR1 and CDR2: SGHRS, YFSETQ. The CDR3 runs 15 residues. CDR3 nucleotide sequence: TGCGCCAGCAGCTTGTCCGGGACTAGCGGGAGGGAGCAGTTCTTC. As protein: CASSLSGTSGREQFF.

The chain links TRBV4-2 to TRBJ1-1; the match to TRBD1 covers 8 bases. This CDR3 is built from 17 residues. Per the germline V gene, CDR1 is LGHNA and CDR2 is YNFKEQ. V lost 1 base to trimming and J lost 0 bases; unmatched junction nucleotides: 7. In nucleotides, the CDR3 is TGTGCCAGCAGCCAAGGGGGACAGGCCCGAATGAACACTGAAGCTTTCTTT. It encodes CASSQGGQARMNTEAFF.

This clone was detected a few times. The chain combines TRBV19 with TRBJ1-4, with 7 bases that match TRBD1. The CDR3 is 14 amino acids. V lost 7 bases to trimming and J lost 6 bases; unmatched junction nucleotides: 8. Germline assignment: CDR1 LNHDA and CDR2 SQIVND (reference sequence). The CDR3 loop is CASTKTGTYEKLFF. In nucleotides, the CDR3 is TGTGCCAGTACCAAGACAGGGACTTATGAAAAACTGTTTTTT.

The chain combines TRBV2 with TRBJ2-1; D uncertain. The CDR3 totals 12 residues. Germline CDR1 SNHLY, CDR2 FYNNEI. The ends were cut back, 5 bases at V and 4 bases at J, with 6 bases in the middle. The CDR3 DNA is TGTGCCAGCAGTAATACATACAATGAGCAGTTCTTC. Encoded protein: CASSNTYNEQFF.

The sample holds one count of this clone. The J gene is TRBJ2-3, the V gene TRBV6-5, with D unclear. From germline, CDR1 is MNHEY and CDR2 SVGAGI. This CDR3 has 13 residues. Trimming took 4 bases from V and 2 from J, leaving 7 bases between them. The CDR3 nucleotides are TGTGCCAGCAGTTTCAGGTCCACAGATACGCAGTATTTT. It specifies CASSFRSTDTQYF.

The V gene is TRBV10-3, the J gene TRBJ1-6, with D perhaps TRBD1 (5 bases). The germline V and J ends were trimmed by 6 bases and 8 bases, with 11 bases remaining between them. Germline lookup yields CDR1 ENHRY and CDR2 SYGVKD. The CDR3 sequence is 13 residues long. The CDR3 DNA follows: TGTGCCATCAGCGCAGGGTGGGATTCACCCCTCCACTTT. This gives the protein CAISAGWDSPLHF.

This clone was observed a handful of times. Other DNA sequences in this sample translate to the same CDR3. The V call is TRBV7-9, the J call TRBJ2-7, with 9 positions matching TRBD1. The CDR3 totals 14 residues. CDR1 SEHNR and CDR2 FQNEAQ come from the germline V gene (reference sequence). V lost 0 bases and J lost 4; bases outside the gene matches: 1. CDR3 residues: CASSLAGQGYEQYF. The DNA for the CDR3 is TGTGCCAGCAGCTTAGCGGGACAGGGATACGAGCAGTACTTC.

This clone occurred a few times. The rearrangement joins TRBV9 to TRBJ1-4; 9 nucleotides align to TRBD1. Germline V gene data show CDR1 as SGDLS and CDR2 as YYNGEE. The length of the CDR3 is 17 residues. With 5 bases clipped from V and 3 bases from J, the junction kept 11 bases outside the gene matches. The CDR3 reads CASRDSGQGSSNEKLFF. DNA of the CDR3: TGTGCCAGCAGGGATTCGGGACAGGGTAGTTCTAATGAAAAACTGTTTTTT.

V is TRBV7-2 and J is TRBJ1-3; D is undetermined. CDR1 and CDR2 from the germline V gene are SGHTA and FQGNSA. The CDR3 extends over 14 amino acids. The ends were cut back, 6 bases at V and 4 bases at J, with 13 bases in the middle. The CDR3 DNA sequence: TGTGCCAGCAGGGGAGCGGGGTCAGGAAACACCATATATTTT. It codes for CASRGAGSGNTIYF.